Presented here are 30 T cell receptor beta chains from one specimen sequenced in a study of T cell clonality in common variable immunodeficiency. The assay was immunoSEQ multiplex PCR, and TCRdb's table has in-frame clones only and misses some. Observed are tens of thousands of clones, no singletons, with the top ten taking around 3.2%. Material: peripheral blood mononuclear cells. These receptors came from a person aged 18-70 years in good health.

This clone turned up a few times. The read stops 3 residues short of the end of the CDR3; the missing end is completed from the germline J gene. The chain recombines TRBV19 with TRBJ1-4; D gene unclear. CDR1 and CDR2 (germline): LNHDA, SQIVND (reference sequence). The length of the CDR3 is 16 residues. CDR3 bases read: TGTGCCAGTAGTTCCCGCGGGAACTCCTATAATTCACCA. This sequence encodes CASSSRGNSYNSP. The complete CDR3 reads CASSSRGNSYNSPLFF.

This clone is labeled medium-sized. The covered CDR3 bases are TGCAGCGTTGAAGAGGGGACTAGCGGGAGCGATGAG. Protein product: CSVEEGTSGSDE. The CDR3 as a whole reads CSVEEGTSGSDEQFF. V gene TRBV29-1 combines with J gene TRBJ2-1; 14 nucleotides agree with TRBD2. The read halts 3 residues ahead of the CDR3 end, with the missing end drawn from the germline J gene. V was clipped by 0 bases and J by 8 bases; unmatched bases: 3. Germline V CDR1 and CDR2: SQVTM, ANQGSEA. The CDR3 is 15 residues long.

Ten or more counts support this clone. Read coverage stops 3 residues before the CDR3 terminus; the germline J gene supplies the remainder. The chain carries TRBV7-9 and TRBJ2-7; 9 nucleotides match TRBD2. V shed 5 bases and J 5 bases; nucleotides not matched to a gene: 10. CDR1 is SEHNR, CDR2 FQNEAQ, per germline (reference sequence). The CDR3 extends over 15 amino acids. This CDR3 is CASSPREREVNEQYF. Partial CDR3 DNA: TGTGCCAGCAGCCCAAGGGAGCGGGAGGTCAACGAG.

This clone has at least ten counts. The CDR3 end is not reached by the read, which stops 3 residues before it; the germline J gene fills it in. The chain has TRBV19 and TRBJ1-6; 8 bases map to TRBD1. V shed 6 bases and J 10 bases; nucleotides not matched to a gene: 8. Germline loops: CDR1 LNHDA, CDR2 SQIVND (reference sequence). This CDR3 contains 14 residues. The CDR3 loop is CASSTGGEFSPLHF. The covered CDR3 bases are TGTGCCAGTAGCACAGGGGGGGAATTCTCACCC.

In this sample, this clone turned up a few times. An end of the junction differs from the germline gene, which may be a read error. The read terminates 3 residues before the CDR3 end, so the remaining end is supplied by the germline J gene. The rearrangement links TRBV7-3 to TRBJ2-3, with 8 nucleotides matching TRBD2. This CDR3 has 15 residues. Germline V gene lookup returns CDR1 SGHTA and CDR2 FQGTGA. Incomplete CDR3 DNA: TGTGCCAGCAGCTTAATGGGCGGGAGGTCAGAGACG. Encoded protein: CASSLMGGRSET. The whole CDR3 region reads CASSLMGGRSETQYF.

This clone was seen ten or more times. The CDR3 end falls 3 residues outside the read, so it is completed with the germline J gene. V gene TRBV18 combines with J gene TRBJ2-3; perhaps TRBD2 as D (6 bases). Trimming removed 6 bases at V and 2 bases at J, with 12 bases between. The CDR3 runs to 14 residues. Germline CDR1 is KGHSH and CDR2 is LQKENI. The CDR3: CASSRGNPTDTQYF. The part of the CDR3 DNA that was read is TGTGCCAGCTCCCGCGGGAACCCCACAGATACG.

Many counts were recorded for this clone. The DNA ends 3 residues before the CDR3 does, and the rest of the CDR3 is filled in from the germline J gene. The chain uses TRBV10-3 and TRBJ2-4; TRBD1 might be the D (6 bases). The CDR3 covers 15 residues. From germline, CDR1 is ENHRY and CDR2 SYGVKD. The V gene lost 3 bases and the J gene lost 1 base, with 10 bases spanning the gap. This CDR3 is CAISEPQGAKNIQYF. CDR3 DNA (partial): TGTGCCATCAGTGAACCTCAGGGGGCCAAAAACATT.

This clone was seen at least ten times. The part of the CDR3 DNA that was read is TGCGCCAGCAGTGAGTCGATGGTAGGGGGTTTAAAGACC. This codes for CASSESMVGGLKT. The CDR3, in full, reads CASSESMVGGLKTQYF. The chain employs TRBV10-1 and TRBJ2-5; D might be TRBD1 (6 bases). The read terminates 3 residues ahead of where the CDR3 ends, so the germline J gene completes it. V shed 0 bases and J shed 6 bases, with 17 bases lying between them. Looked up from germline, CDR1 is WNHNN and CDR2 is SYGVQD (reference sequence). CDR3 length: 16 residues.

This clone appeared many times. The read comes to an end 3 residues before the CDR3 does, leaving the germline J gene to fill in the end. The V call is TRBV7-9, the J call TRBJ2-5; D is undetermined. Trimming shortened V by 5 bases and J by 1 base, and 11 bases separated the two germline ends. CDR3 length: 14 amino acids. CDR1 and CDR2 from the germline V gene are SEHNR and FQNEAQ (reference sequence). The covered CDR3 bases are TGTGCCAGCAGCCAACACGTGCTCCAAGAGACC. This translates into CASSQHVLQET. The entire CDR3 is CASSQHVLQETQYF.

In its sample, this clone was seen many times. From the germline J gene comes the end of the CDR3, since the read stops 3 residues before it. V is TRBV7-9 and J is TRBJ2-5; maybe TRBD1 (5 bases). The V gene lost 5 bases and the J gene lost 3 bases, with 13 bases spanning the gap. CDR3 size: 14 residues. In germline, CDR1 is SEHNR, CDR2 FQNEAQ (reference sequence). The sequenced CDR3 bases are TGTGCCAGCAGCCATCCCAGGGTCGAAGAGACC. Translation: CASSHPRVEET. The CDR3 as a whole reads CASSHPRVEETQYF.

This clone has a handful of counts. Partial CDR3 DNA: TGTGCCAGCTCACCGACGGCGGGAGGGCCAAACACCGGGGAG. Its translation: CASSPTAGGPNTGE. The complete CDR3 sequence is CASSPTAGGPNTGELFF. The V and J genes are TRBV18 and TRBJ2-2, with TRBD2 matching 9 bases. The read ends 3 residues early relative to the CDR3; the germline J gene fills the gap. Trimming cost V 3 bases and J 2 bases; bases outside gene matches: 7. There are 17 residues in the CDR3. Germline V gene sequence: CDR1 KGHSH, CDR2 LQKENI.

This clone occurred many times. The CDR3 end is not reached by the read, which stops 3 residues before it; the germline J gene fills it in. The chain joins TRBV30 to TRBJ2-1, with 15 bases fitting TRBD2. Looked up from germline, CDR1 is GTSNPN and CDR2 is SVGIG (reference sequence). The CDR3 has 16 amino acids. V shed 2 bases and J 9 bases; nucleotides not matched to a gene: 8. CDR3 protein: CAWSPGLAGGLSEQFF. The CDR3 DNA, read in part, is TGTGCCTGGAGTCCAGGACTAGCGGGAGGGCTCAGTGAG.

This clone has ten or more counts. The read gets to within 3 residues of the CDR3 end, and the germline J gene fills in the rest. The V gene is TRBV20-1, the J gene TRBJ2-3; 13 nucleotides match TRBD2. CDR3 length equals 14 residues. Trimming cost V 6 bases and J 8 bases; bases outside gene matches: 8. Germline V gene data show CDR1 as DFQATT and CDR2 as SNEGSKA (reference sequence). The CDR3 bases that were read are TGCAGTGCCCGGACTAGCGGGAGTCGTAGTACG. Translating gives CSARTSGSRST. The whole CDR3 reads CSARTSGSRSTQYF.

This clone was seen ten or more times. The read comes to an end 3 residues before the CDR3 does, leaving the germline J gene to fill in the end. This chain uses TRBV10-3 with TRBJ2-1; TRBD1 aligns across 9 bases. The V and J ends lost 5 bases and 3 bases, in that order; junction bases with no gene match: 5. CDR3 length equals 15 residues. Germline CDR1 and CDR2: ENHRY and SYGVKD. The part of the CDR3 DNA that was read is TGTGCCATCAGTCCGGACAGGGGACGCTACAATGAG. This gives the protein CAISPDRGRYNE. The full CDR3 sequence reads CAISPDRGRYNEQFF.

This clone was seen many times. The read ends 3 residues shy of where the CDR3 ends; the end is completed using the germline J gene. The V call is TRBV20-1, the J call TRBJ2-1, with TRBD1 identical over 9 bases. Trimming cost V 2 bases and J 8 bases; bases outside gene matches: 13. The CDR3 is 16 amino acids. Looked up from germline, CDR1 is DFQATT and CDR2 is SNEGSKA (reference sequence). CDR3 sequence reads: CSARKRTGVIKYEQFF. Partial CDR3 DNA: TGCAGTGCTAGAAAGAGGACAGGGGTAATAAAGTATGAG.

Note on this clone: This clone may be a read error of a much larger clone one base away. The read falls 3 residues short of the CDR3 end, and the missing part is taken from the germline J gene. Other DNA sequences in the same sample also yield this CDR3. This rearrangement joins TRBV5-6 to TRBJ2-7; TRBD1 agrees at 7 bases. CDR1 SGHDT and CDR2 YYEEEE come from the germline V gene. CDR3 length: 15 residues. Germline trimming cut 4 bases from V and 6 bases from J; bases unmatched to any gene: 13. CDR3 amino acids: CASSDRTKGAVEQYF. The sequenced CDR3 bases are TGTGCCAGCAGCGACCGGACAAAGGGGGCGGTCGAG.

Ten or more counts support this clone. The sequenced fragment ends 3 residues before the CDR3 boundary, so the rest is inferred from the germline J gene. V is TRBV19 and J is TRBJ2-2, with a weak D call TRBD1 (6 bases). This CDR3 has 15 residues. Germline CDR1 LNHDA, CDR2 SQIVND (reference sequence). V lost 1 base and J lost 6, with 12 bases in between. The CDR3 bases that were read are TGTGCCAGTAGTATAGGAAGGGGGAAAGCCGGGGAG. Encoded protein: CASSIGRGKAGE. The CDR3 reads in full as CASSIGRGKAGELFF.

This clone was seen ten or more times. The read ends 3 residues shy of where the CDR3 ends; the end is completed using the germline J gene. The chain has TRBV7-2 and TRBJ2-1, with D possibly being TRBD1 (6 bases). Looked up from germline, CDR1 is SGHTA and CDR2 is FQGNSA. The CDR3 is made up of 15 amino acids. V was trimmed by 5 bases and J by 2 bases, leaving 13 bases between them. The CDR3 sequence is CASSPQGDPYNEQFF. CDR3 bases read: TGTGCCAGCAGCCCACAGGGTGATCCCTACAATGAG.

This clone was found a few times. The read terminates 3 residues ahead of where the CDR3 ends, so the germline J gene completes it. This chain joins TRBV30 and TRBJ1-1, with D unclear. This CDR3 is 12 amino acids long. CDR1 is GTSNPN and CDR2 is SVGIG in the germline V gene (reference sequence). CDR3 DNA (partial): TGTGCCTGGAGGGTACTAGGAGGGGAA. The encoded protein is CAWRVLGGE. From start to end, the CDR3 is CAWRVLGGEAFF. Drawing the rest from reference TRBV30 and TRBJ1-1, the complete variable domain is SQTIHQWPATLVQPVGSPLSLECTVEGTSNPNLYWYRQAAGRGLQLLFYSVGIGQISSEVPQNLSASRPQDRQFILSSKKLLLSDSGFYLCAWRVLGGEAFFGQGTRLTVV.

This clone was picked up many times. The read is 3 residues too short to cover the CDR3 end, so that end is filled in from the germline J gene. This chain uses TRBV4-1 with TRBJ2-3; 12 bases line up with TRBD2. The V and J ends lost 4 bases and 6 bases, in that order; junction bases with no gene match: 5. The CDR3 runs 15 residues. CDR1 is MGHRA, CDR2 YSYEKL, per germline. CDR3 in amino acids: CASSRLAGAWDTQYF. The CDR3 bases that were read are TGCGCCAGCAGCCGACTAGCGGGAGCTTGGGATACG.

There are many counts of this clone. The sequence runs out 3 residues before the end of the CDR3; the remainder is reconstructed from the germline J gene. V gene TRBV30 combines with J gene TRBJ2-1; D possibly corresponds to TRBD1 (5 bases). The V gene lost 5 bases and the J gene lost 1 base, with 9 bases spanning the gap. CDR1 and CDR2 from the germline V gene are GTSNPN and SVGIG (reference sequence). The CDR3 runs to 13 residues. CDR3: CAWGKGSYNEQFF. CDR3 bases read: TGTGCCTGGGGAAAGGGGTCCTACAATGAG.

Concerning this clone itself: The read terminates 3 residues before the CDR3 end, so the remaining end is supplied by the germline J gene. The J gene is TRBJ1-2, the V gene TRBV7-9, with D unclear. Looked up from germline, CDR1 is SEHNR and CDR2 is FQNEAQ (reference sequence). This CDR3 is 14 amino acids long. The CDR3 bases that were read are TGTGCCAGCAGCTTAGACAGCCTATTCTACGAC. The encoded protein is CASSLDSLFYD. The complete CDR3 reads CASSLDSLFYDYTF. Full variable domain (remainder filled in from reference TRBV7-9 and TRBJ1-2): DTGVSQNPRHKITKRGQNVTFRCDPISEHNRLYWYRQTLGQGPEFLTYFQNEAQLEKSRLLSDRFSAERPKGSFSTLEIQRTEQGDSAMYLCASSLDSLFYDYTFGSGTRLTVV.

This clone was seen many times. CDR3 in amino acids: CASSLALPSGTDTQYF. CDR3 bases read: TGTGCCAGCAGCTTAGCGCTTCCTAGCGGGACCGATACG. The J gene is TRBJ2-3, the V gene TRBV7-2, with 9 bases aligning to TRBD2. Read sequence stops 3 residues before the CDR3 end, and the germline J gene provides the missing end. The CDR3 is 16 amino acids. The germline gives CDR1 SGHTA, CDR2 FQGNSA. V shed 0 bases, J shed 6 bases, and the junction held 7 bases outside the gene matches. Supplemented by reference TRBV7-2 and TRBJ2-3, the full variable domain reads GAGVSQSPSNKVTEKGKDVELRCDPISGHTALYWYRQSLGQGLEFLIYFQGNSAPDKSGLPSDRFSAERTGGSVSTLTIQRTQQEDSAVYLCASSLALPSGTDTQYFGPGTRLTVL.

This clone was seen repeatedly, ten times or more. The sequenced CDR3 bases are TGCAGTGCAATGGGACTACTTAGCACAGATACG. Amino acids: CSAMGLLSTDT. The entire CDR3 is CSAMGLLSTDTQYF. The J gene is TRBJ2-3, the V gene TRBV20-1; 7 bases line up with TRBD2. The CDR3 is cut off 3 residues early in the read; its end comes from the germline J gene. The V segment lost 6 bases and the J segment 0 bases; nucleotides outside the gene matches: 6. CDR1 DFQATT and CDR2 SNEGSKA come from the germline V gene (reference sequence). The CDR3 spans 14 residues.

This clone has ten or more counts. The read finishes 3 residues shy of the CDR3 end, and the germline J gene is used to complete it. The rearrangement uses TRBV7-3 and TRBJ1-1; no clear D. V lost 5 bases to trimming and J lost 1 base, with 11 bases between them. The CDR3 contains 14 residues. Per germline, CDR1 SGHTA and CDR2 FQGTGA. The covered CDR3 bases are TGTGCCAGCAGCGCTTCGACGGGGAACACTGAA. Its protein is CASSASTGNTE. From start to end, the CDR3 is CASSASTGNTEAFF.

The sample holds many counts of this clone. The read halts 3 residues ahead of the CDR3 end, with the missing end drawn from the germline J gene. This chain connects TRBV6-1 to TRBJ2-7; 7 bases are a match to TRBD1. V lost 3 bases and J lost 3; bases outside the gene matches: 11. Germline V gene lookup returns CDR1 MNHNS and CDR2 SASEGT. The CDR3 length is 16 residues. CDR3 DNA (partial): TGTGCCAGCAGTGAGGGGTCACAGGGGCGCCGCTACGAG. It encodes CASSEGSQGRRYE. The whole CDR3 reads CASSEGSQGRRYEQYF.

This clone came up many times. The missing CDR3 end, 3 residues past where the read stops, is filled in from the germline J gene. This chain connects TRBV7-2 to TRBJ2-1, with D possibly being TRBD2 (5 bases). The CDR3 sequence is 12 residues long. V was pared by 5 bases and J by 7 bases, with 9 bases between. Germline CDR1 SGHTA, CDR2 FQGNSA. CDR3 bases read: TGTGCCAGCAGCCCTAGCCGGAATGAG. It is translated as CASSPSRNE. The whole CDR3 sequence reads CASSPSRNEQFF.

This clone has ten or more counts. The sequenced fragment ends 3 residues before the CDR3 boundary, so the rest is inferred from the germline J gene. The chain uses TRBV12-3 or TRBV12-4 and TRBJ2-3; D is possibly TRBD1 (7 bases). Trimming pared 6 bases from V and 6 bases from J, leaving 13 bases between. The CDR3 is made up of 13 amino acids. The CDR3 loop reads CASRIAGGDTQYF. CDR3 bases read: TGTGCCAGCAGGATAGCAGGGGGGGATACG.

Many counts were recorded for this clone. Read coverage stops 3 residues before the CDR3 terminus; the germline J gene supplies the remainder. The chain uses TRBV2 and TRBJ2-2, with 7 bases that match TRBD2. The length of the CDR3 is 14 residues. Trimming took 7 bases from V and 1 from J; bases not matched to a gene: 3. Germline V gene lookup returns CDR1 SNHLY and CDR2 FYNNEI. Incomplete CDR3 DNA: TGTGCCAGCATCCGGGGGGAGAACACCGGGGAG. It specifies CASIRGENTGE. The entire CDR3 sequence reads CASIRGENTGELFF. Together with reference TRBV2 and TRBJ2-2, the CDR3 gives the full variable domain: EPEVTQTPSHQVTQMGQEVILRCVPISNHLYFYWYRQILGQKVEFLVSFYNNEISEKSEIFDDQFSVERPDGSNFTLKIRSTKLEDSAMYFCASIRGENTGELFFGEGSRLTVL.

Ten or more counts support this clone. The CDR3 end falls 3 residues outside the read, so it is completed with the germline J gene. This same CDR3 is encoded by further DNA sequences in the sample. This sequence joins TRBV19 and TRBJ1-3; possibly TRBD1 for D (5 bases). V lost 10 bases and J lost 0, with 19 bases in between. This CDR3 has 16 amino acids. Per germline, CDR1 LNHDA and CDR2 SQIVND (reference sequence). CDR3: CATSSVSDTSGNTIYF. The DNA read from the CDR3 is TGTGCCACATCGTCGGTTTCGGACACCTCTGGAAACACC.